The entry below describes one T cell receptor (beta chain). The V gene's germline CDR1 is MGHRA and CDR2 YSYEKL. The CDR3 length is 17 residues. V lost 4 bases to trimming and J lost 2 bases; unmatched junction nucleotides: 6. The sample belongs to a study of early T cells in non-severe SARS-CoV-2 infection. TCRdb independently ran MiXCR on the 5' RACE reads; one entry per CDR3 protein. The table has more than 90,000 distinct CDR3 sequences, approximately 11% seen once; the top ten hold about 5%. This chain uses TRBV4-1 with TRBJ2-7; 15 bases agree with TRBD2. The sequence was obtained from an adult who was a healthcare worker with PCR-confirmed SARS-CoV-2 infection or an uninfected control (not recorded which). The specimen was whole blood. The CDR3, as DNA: TGCGCCAGCAGCCTCGGACTAGCGGGAGGGCCCACCTACGAGCAGTACTTC. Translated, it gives CASSLGLAGGPTYEQYF.